These T cell receptor beta chains were read from a single sample in a study of beta chain features in type 1 diabetes. The table came from immunoSEQ multiplex PCR; TCRdb's copy has only in-frame clones and leaves some out. This table has hundreds of thousands of clones, around 15% appearing once. The source material was naive CD4+ T cells from blood. The source of these receptors is a man aged 18 to 30 in good health. Both conserved end residues are part of each CDR3. D genes are given only for firm matches. Some rows have no size entry. The others give once, few or many, or a class for an expanded clone.

V gene	D gene	clone size	J gene	CDR3 DNA	CDR3 protein
TRBV7-9	TRBD1	NA	TRBJ2-5	TGTGCCAGCAGCCCCAAAAGGACAGGGGTTAAAGAGACCCAGTACTTC	CASSPKRTGVKETQYF
TRBV28	TRBD1	few	TRBJ1-5	TGTGCCAGCAGCCAGGGACAGGGGAATCAGCCCCAGCATTTT	CASSQGQGNQPQHF
TRBV2	NA	few	TRBJ1-2	TGTGCCAGCAGTGACGGGGTACGGTATGGCTACACCTTC	CASSDGVRYGYTF
TRBV5-4	TRBD1	few	TRBJ1-2	TGTGCCAGCAGCCCCGGGACAGGGGATTCCTATGGCTACACCTTC	CASSPGTGDSYGYTF
TRBV11-2	TRBD2	few	TRBJ2-7	TGTGCCAGCAGCCCGCCGGGACTAGGAGCCTACGAGCAGTACTTC	CASSPPGLGAYEQYF
TRBV29-1	NA	NA	TRBJ2-4	TGCAGCGTTGGGGTCAGGTTCCCTGTCATGGCCAAAAACATTCAGTACTTC	CSVGVRFPVMAKNIQYF
TRBV7-8	NA	few	TRBJ2-7	TGTGCCAGCAGCTCCCACCCCATCCAGTACGAGCAGTACTTC	CASSSHPIQYEQYF
TRBV7-2	NA	few	TRBJ1-1	TGTGCCAGCAGCTTGGGGGCCCAGAACACTGAAGCTTTCTTT	CASSLGAQNTEAFF
TRBV7-2	NA	NA	TRBJ2-7	TGTGCCAGCAGCTTAGAGGTCGGCGAGCAGTACTTC	CASSLEVGEQYF
TRBV23-1	TRBD1	few	TRBJ2-1	TGCGCCAGCAGTCATGACAGGGCCCCAAGCTCCTACAATGAGCAGTTCTTC	CASSHDRAPSSYNEQFF
TRBV5-4	NA	few	TRBJ2-1	TGTGCCAGCAGCTTGGGGCATCCCCCCGGGGAAAATGAGCAGTTCTTC	CASSLGHPPGENEQFF
TRBV28	NA	few	TRBJ2-1	TGTGCCAGCGCTGAATACAATGAGCAGTTCTTC	CASAEYNEQFF
TRBV18	NA	few	TRBJ2-2	TGTGCCAGCTCACCGCTAGGGGCTACCGGGGAGCTGTTTTTT	CASSPLGATGELFF
TRBV9	TRBD2	NA	TRBJ2-5	TGTGCCAGCAGCGTACGGGGGGGTCGCCAAGAGACCCAGTACTTC	CASSVRGGRQETQYF
TRBV7-2	TRBD2	NA	TRBJ2-5	TGTGCCAGCAGCTTAGCCTCGACTAGCGGGGCAGGGGGAGAGACCCAGTACTTC	CASSLASTSGAGGETQYF
TRBV7-9	NA	few	TRBJ1-1	TGTGCCAGCAGCTTAAACGGGGCGCTGACTGAAGCTTTCTTT	CASSLNGALTEAFF
TRBV9	NA	NA	TRBJ2-7	TGTGCCAGCAGCGTAGGGCCCGGGCCCCTCGGGAGAACAGGGTACGAGCAGTACTTC	CASSVGPGPLGRTGYEQYF
TRBV7-9	TRBD1	NA	TRBJ1-1	TGTGCCAGCAGCTTAGGACAGGGGCGCACTGAAGCTTTCTTT	CASSLGQGRTEAFF
TRBV7-2	NA	NA	TRBJ1-2	TGTGCCAGCAGCTTAGACGCCGGACTGGGGTATGGCTACACCTTC	CASSLDAGLGYGYTF
TRBV29-1	NA	few	TRBJ2-3	TGCAGCGTTGAGCGGGGCGGGACAGATACGCAGTATTTT	CSVERGGTDTQYF
TRBV28	NA	few	TRBJ2-3	TGTGCCAGCAGTAAGGCGGCTGGTCACACAGATACGCAGTATTTT	CASSKAAGHTDTQYF
TRBV2	NA	few	TRBJ1-2	TGTGCCAGCAGTACTTTGACCGGGACCATCTATGGCTACACCTTC	CASSTLTGTIYGYTF
TRBV12-5	TRBD1	few	TRBJ1-1	TGTGCTAGTGGTTTGGTTGTGGACAGGGACCTAAAGAACACTGAAGCTTTCTTT	CASGLVVDRDLKNTEAFF
TRBV14	TRBD1	NA	TRBJ1-3	TGTGCCAGCAGCCAAGAGGACAGGGGAAGGTCCACCATATATTTT	CASSQEDRGRSTIYF
TRBV29-1	NA	NA	TRBJ2-5	TGCAGCGTTGTGGGGCAGAGAGAGACCCAGTACTTC	CSVVGQRETQYF
TRBV18	TRBD1	NA	TRBJ2-7	TGTGCCAGCTCACCTGACAGGGCCTACGAGCAGTACTTC	CASSPDRAYEQYF
TRBV5-1	NA	once	TRBJ1-1	TGCGCCAGCAGCTTGCGGGGGGAGACAACTGAAGCTTTCTTT	CASSLRGETTEAFF
TRBV27	NA	NA	TRBJ1-1	TGTGCCAGCAGGCGATTGAACACTGAAGCTTTCTTT	CASRRLNTEAFF
TRBV4-1	TRBD2	NA	TRBJ2-1	TGCGCCAGCAGCCAATCCATTAGCGGGAGGGCCGGGAATGAGCAGTTCTTC	CASSQSISGRAGNEQFF
TRBV9	NA	NA	TRBJ2-6	TGTGCCAGCAGCGCACACAGGGAGGTAACTGGGGCCAACGTCCTGACTTTC	CASSAHREVTGANVLTF
TRBV29-1	NA	NA	TRBJ1-1	TGCAGCGGGGGTGAGACTGAAGCTTTCTTT	CSGGETEAFF
TRBV5-1	NA	NA	TRBJ2-7	TGCGCCAGCAGCTTGGCCTCACAGGACGAGCAGTACTTC	CASSLASQDEQYF
TRBV29-1	NA	few	TRBJ2-7	TGCAGCGTTGACAGGGGTTACGAGCAGTACTTC	CSVDRGYEQYF
TRBV27	TRBD2	NA	TRBJ2-2	TGTGCCAGCAGCAGTAGCGGGGCGAACACCGGGGAGCTGTTTTTT	CASSSSGANTGELFF
TRBV27	NA	few	TRBJ1-3	TGTGCCAGCAAGGGGACCGCGAGAAACACCATATATTTT	CASKGTARNTIYF
TRBV5-6	NA	NA	TRBJ2-3	TGTGCCAGCAGCTTTAAAGATACGCAGTATTTT	CASSFKDTQYF
TRBV5-4	NA	NA	TRBJ2-3	TGTGCCAGCAGCTTGTACATTACTGGCGGTAGCACAGATACGCAGTATTTT	CASSLYITGGSTDTQYF
TRBV12-5	TRBD1	few	TRBJ1-2	TGTGCTAGTGGTTTGTGGGACAGGTTCTATGGCTACACCTTC	CASGLWDRFYGYTF
TRBV18	TRBD1	NA	TRBJ1-1	TGTGCCAGCTCTCCCGGGACAGGGGGCAACACTGAAGCTTTCTTT	CASSPGTGGNTEAFF
TRBV14	NA	NA	TRBJ1-1	TGTGCCAGCAGCCAAGTAGGTGGGAATCGGGGCACTGAAGCTTTCTTT	CASSQVGGNRGTEAFF
TRBV7-9	NA	NA	TRBJ1-1	TGTGCCAGCAGCTTTGAGAACACTGAAGCTTTCTTT	CASSFENTEAFF
TRBV7-9	NA	few	TRBJ2-1	TGTGCCAGCAGCTTAGGGGCAGGCTACAATGAGCAGTTCTTC	CASSLGAGYNEQFF
TRBV15	NA	NA	TRBJ2-6	TGTGCCACCAGCGTTCAGGGCGCTGGGGCCAACGTCCTGACTTTC	CATSVQGAGANVLTF
TRBV11-2	NA	NA	TRBJ2-7	TGTGCCAGCAGCAAAATCTCCGGGACTTCCTACGAGCAGTACTTC	CASSKISGTSYEQYF
TRBV18	NA	few	TRBJ1-1	TGTGCCAGCTCACCTCAGGGTAGCACTGAAGCTTTCTTT	CASSPQGSTEAFF
TRBV6-6	NA	NA	TRBJ2-1	TGTGCCAGCAGTTACCCTAATCGGAATGAGCAGTTCTTC	CASSYPNRNEQFF
TRBV6-1	NA	NA	TRBJ2-7	TGTGCCAGCAGCCACAGCTCCTACGAGCAGTACTTC	CASSHSSYEQYF